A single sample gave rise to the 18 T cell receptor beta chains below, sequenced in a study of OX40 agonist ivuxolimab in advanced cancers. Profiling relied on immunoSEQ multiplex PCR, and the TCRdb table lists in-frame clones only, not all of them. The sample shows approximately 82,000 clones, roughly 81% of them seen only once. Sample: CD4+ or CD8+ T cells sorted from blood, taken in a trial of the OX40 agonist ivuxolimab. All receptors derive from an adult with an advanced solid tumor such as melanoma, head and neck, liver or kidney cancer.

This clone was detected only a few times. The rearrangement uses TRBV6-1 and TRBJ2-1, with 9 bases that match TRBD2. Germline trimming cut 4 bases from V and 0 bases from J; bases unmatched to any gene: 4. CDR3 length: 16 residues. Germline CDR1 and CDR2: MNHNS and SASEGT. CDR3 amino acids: CASSVDSGSSYNEQFF. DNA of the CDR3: TGTGCCAGCAGTGTGGATAGCGGGAGCTCCTACAATGAGCAGTTCTTC.

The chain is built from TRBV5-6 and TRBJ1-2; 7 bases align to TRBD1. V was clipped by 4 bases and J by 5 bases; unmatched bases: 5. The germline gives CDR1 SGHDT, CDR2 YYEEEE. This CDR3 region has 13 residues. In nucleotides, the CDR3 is TGTGCCAGCAGCCCAGGGGGGGTTTATGGCTACACCTTC. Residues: CASSPGGVYGYTF.

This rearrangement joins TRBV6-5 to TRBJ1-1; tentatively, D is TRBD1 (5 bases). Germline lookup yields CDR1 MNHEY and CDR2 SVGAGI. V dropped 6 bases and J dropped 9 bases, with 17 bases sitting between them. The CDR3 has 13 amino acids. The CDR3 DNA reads TGTGCCAGCAGCCGCACCGGGGCCCTAAAAGCTTTCTTT. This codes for CASSRTGALKAFF.

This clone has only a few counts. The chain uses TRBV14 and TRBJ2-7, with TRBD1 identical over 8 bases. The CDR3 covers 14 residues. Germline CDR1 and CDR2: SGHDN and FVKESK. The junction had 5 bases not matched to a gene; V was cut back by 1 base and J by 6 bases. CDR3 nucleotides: TGTGCCAGCAGCCAAGTGCCACAGGGGGTCGAGCAGTACTTC. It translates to CASSQVPQGVEQYF. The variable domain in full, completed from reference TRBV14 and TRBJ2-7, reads EAGVTQFPSHSVIEKGQTVTLRCDPISGHDNLYWYRRVMGKEIKFLLHFVKESKQDESGMPNNRFLAERTGGTYSTLKVQPAELEDSGVYFCASSQVPQGVEQYFGPGTRLTVT.

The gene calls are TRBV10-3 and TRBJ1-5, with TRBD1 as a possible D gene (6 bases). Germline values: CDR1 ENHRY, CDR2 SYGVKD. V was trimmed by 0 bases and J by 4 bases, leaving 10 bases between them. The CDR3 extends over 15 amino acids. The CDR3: CAISESGQPNQPQHF. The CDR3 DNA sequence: TGTGCCATCAGTGAGTCAGGACAGCCGAATCAGCCCCAGCATTTT.

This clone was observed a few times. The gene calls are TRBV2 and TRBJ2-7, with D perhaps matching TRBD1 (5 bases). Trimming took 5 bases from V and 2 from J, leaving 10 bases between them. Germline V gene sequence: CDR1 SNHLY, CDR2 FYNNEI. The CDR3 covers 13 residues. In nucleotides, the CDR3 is TGTGCCAGCAGTATCGGACAAGCCTACGAGCAGTACTTC. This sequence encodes CASSIGQAYEQYF.

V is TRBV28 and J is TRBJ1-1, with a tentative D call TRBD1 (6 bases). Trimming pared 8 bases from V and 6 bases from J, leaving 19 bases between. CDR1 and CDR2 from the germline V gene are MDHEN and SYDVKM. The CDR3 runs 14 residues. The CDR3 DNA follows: TGTGCCAGCTCAAACAGGGCCTGGTACGCTGAAGCTTTCTTT. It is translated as CASSNRAWYAEAFF.

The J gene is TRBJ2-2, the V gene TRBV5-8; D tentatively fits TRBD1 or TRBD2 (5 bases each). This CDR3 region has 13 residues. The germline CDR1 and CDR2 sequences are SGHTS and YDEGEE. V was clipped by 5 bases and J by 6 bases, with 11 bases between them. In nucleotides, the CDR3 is TGTGCCAGCAGACCCGGGGACCCCGGGGAGCTGTTTTTT. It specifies CASRPGDPGELFF.

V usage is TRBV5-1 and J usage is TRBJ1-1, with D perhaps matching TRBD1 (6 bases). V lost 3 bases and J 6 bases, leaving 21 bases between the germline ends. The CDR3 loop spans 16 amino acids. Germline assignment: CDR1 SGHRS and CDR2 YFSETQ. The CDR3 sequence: CASSSPFGNRAAEAFF. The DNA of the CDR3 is TGCGCCAGCAGCTCCCCCTTCGGAAACAGGGCCGCTGAAGCTTTCTTT.

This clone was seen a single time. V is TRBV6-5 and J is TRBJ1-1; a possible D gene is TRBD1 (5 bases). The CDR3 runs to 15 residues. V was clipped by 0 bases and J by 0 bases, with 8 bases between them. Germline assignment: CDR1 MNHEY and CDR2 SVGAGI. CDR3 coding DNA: TGTGCCAGCAGTTACTCGGGGGAGCTGAACACTGAAGCTTTCTTT. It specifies CASSYSGELNTEAFF.

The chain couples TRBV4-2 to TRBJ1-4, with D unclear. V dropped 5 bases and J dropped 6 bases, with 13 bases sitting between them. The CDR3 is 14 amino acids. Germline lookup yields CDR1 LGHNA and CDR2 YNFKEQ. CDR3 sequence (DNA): TGTGCCAGCAGCTACTTCGATAGGGATGAAAAACTGTTTTTT. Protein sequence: CASSYFDRDEKLFF.

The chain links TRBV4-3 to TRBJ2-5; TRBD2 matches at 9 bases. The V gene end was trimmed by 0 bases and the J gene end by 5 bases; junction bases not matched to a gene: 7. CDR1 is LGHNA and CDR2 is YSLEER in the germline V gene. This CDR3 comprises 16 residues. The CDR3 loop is CASSQERRGGGETQYF. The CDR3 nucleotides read TGCGCCAGCAGCCAAGAACGGCGGGGGGGAGGGGAGACCCAGTACTTC.

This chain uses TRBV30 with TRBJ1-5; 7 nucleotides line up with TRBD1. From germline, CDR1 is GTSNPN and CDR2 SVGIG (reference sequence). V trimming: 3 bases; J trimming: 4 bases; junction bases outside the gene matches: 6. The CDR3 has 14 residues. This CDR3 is CAWSGDSQNQPQHF. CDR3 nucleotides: TGTGCCTGGAGCGGGGACAGCCAAAATCAGCCCCAGCATTTT.

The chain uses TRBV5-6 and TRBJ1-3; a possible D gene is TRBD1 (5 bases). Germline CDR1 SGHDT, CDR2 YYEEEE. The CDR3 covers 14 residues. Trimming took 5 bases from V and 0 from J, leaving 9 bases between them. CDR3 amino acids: CASRQEYSGNTIYF. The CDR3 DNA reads TGTGCCAGCAGACAGGAGTACTCTGGAAACACCATATATTTT.

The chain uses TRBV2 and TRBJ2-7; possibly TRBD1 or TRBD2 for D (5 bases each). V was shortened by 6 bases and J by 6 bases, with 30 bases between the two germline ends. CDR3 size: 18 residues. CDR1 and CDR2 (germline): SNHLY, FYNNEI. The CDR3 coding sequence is TGTGCCAGCAGATACCGACTTATCAGGGCAGATCGGGGTCGCGAGCAGTACTTC. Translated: CASRYRLIRADRGREQYF.

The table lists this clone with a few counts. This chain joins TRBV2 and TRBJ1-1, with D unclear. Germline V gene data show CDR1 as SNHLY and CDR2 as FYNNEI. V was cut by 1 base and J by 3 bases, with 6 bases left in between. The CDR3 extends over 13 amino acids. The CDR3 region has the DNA TGTGCCAGCAGTGAAGTTGTCGACACTGAAGCTTTCTTT. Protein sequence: CASSEVVDTEAFF.

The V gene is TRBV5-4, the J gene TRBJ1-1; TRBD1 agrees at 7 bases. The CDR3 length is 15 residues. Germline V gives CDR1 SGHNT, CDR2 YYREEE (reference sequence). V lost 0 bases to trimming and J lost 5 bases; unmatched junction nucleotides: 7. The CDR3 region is CASSLDAGGITEAFF. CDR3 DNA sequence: TGTGCCAGCAGCTTGGATGCAGGGGGAATTACTGAAGCTTTCTTT.

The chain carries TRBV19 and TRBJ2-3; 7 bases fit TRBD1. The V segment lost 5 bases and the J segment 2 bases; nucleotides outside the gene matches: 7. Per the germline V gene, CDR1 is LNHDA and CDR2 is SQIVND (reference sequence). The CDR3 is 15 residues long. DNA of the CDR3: TGTGCCAGTAGTGTAGGACAGGAGATCACAGATACGCAGTATTTT. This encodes CASSVGQEITDTQYF.